The text below deals with one T cell receptor beta chain. This CDR3 is built from 13 residues. V was trimmed by 1 base and J by 6 bases, leaving 8 bases between them. CDR1 SGHDT and CDR2 YYEEEE come from the germline V gene. In the original processing: Scientists estimated how many nucleated cells there were by amplifying reference gene primers. Assay used: immunoSEQ multiplex PCR; TCRdb lists only in-frame clones, some missing. V, J and clone size derive from that table, while D and trimming were established from the DNA sequence. The sample carries 250,000 to 300,000 clones, roughly 91% recorded once. This entry comes from a study of blood T cell repertoires in COVID-19. On the study more broadly: Spain, Italy and the United States supplied samples that represented acute and convalescent COVID-19. T cells, B-cell-depleted T cells, or PBMCs provided the cDNA or gDNA that served as material.

Specimen: peripheral blood. The sequence derives from a woman between 40 and 50 years old who had recovered from COVID-19. The chain employs TRBV5-6 and TRBJ2-4, with a tentative D call TRBD2 (5 bases). The CDR3 region has the DNA TGTGCCAGCAGCTTGCGGGATGGAAACATTCAGTACTTC. Translated: CASSLRDGNIQYF. The variable domain in full, with the rest retrieved from reference TRBV5-6 and TRBJ2-4, is DAGVTQSPTHLIKTRGQQVTLRCSPKSGHDTVSWYQQALGQGPQFIFQYYEEEERQRGNFPDRFSGHQFPNYSSELNVNALLLGDSALYLCASSLRDGNIQYFGAGTRLSVL.